One T cell receptor beta chain is described in this entry. Its antigen is not yet known. No base qualities exist here, and no much larger clone lies one base off it. To sequence the TCRbeta CDR3 region, genomic DNA was isolated from the sorted cells. TCRbeta CDR3 regions were sequenced using the immunoSEQ Assay. Entries here come from immuneACCESS through TCRdb and include only in-frame sequences with V and J called. Some clones fail to appear in such tables; in the studies checked, an unresolved V gene covers under half of the shortfall, and the cause of the remainder is unknown. In this sample the table shows roughly 100,000 clones, about 85% of which occur a single time. The ten largest clones capture 3% to 4.5% of the sample. This entry comes from a study of OX40 agonist ivuxolimab in advanced cancers. Context from the whole study: Ivuxolimab was an agonistic, fully human IgG2 monoclonal antibody directed against OX40 (CD134), a costimulatory receptor. Intravenous ivuxolimab was administered to patients every 2 weeks at six dose levels: 0.01, 0.1, 0.3, 1.5, 3 and 10 mg/kg. Of the 50 or so patients in dose escalation, 19 had hepatocellular carcinoma, some 15 had melanoma, 9 had renal cell carcinoma and 9 had head and neck cancer. In the dose-escalation cohort, 82.7% of patients were male, and the mean age was approximately 60 years, with a range of roughly 20 to 80. Prior anti-PD-1, anti-PD-L1 or anti-CTLA-4 therapy was permitted, and checkpoint inhibitors had been received by around 39% of dose-escalation patients. Three dose-escalation patients achieved partial responses, one with hepatocellular carcinoma and two with cutaneous melanoma. Peripheral TCRbeta sequencing aimed to test whether ivuxolimab altered TCR sequence diversity and caused clonal T-cell expansion. The monotherapy dose-escalation portion (N of about 52 patients) of the phase I ivuxolimab trial is reported in the paper. The research as a whole found: In the 0.1-3.0 mg/kg groups, partial responders were among the patients with the lowest normalized peripheral clonal expansion, particularly in CD8+ T cells. At doses of 0.1 to 3.0 mg/kg, clonal expansion of both CD4+ and CD8+ T cells in blood was seen between baseline and week 6. Low levels of normalized T-cell clonal expansion were also seen in some patients who did not respond. Antigen specificity was not determined for the clonally expanded peripheral T cells. After ivuxolimab, more expanded clones were found on average in CD8+ T cells than in CD4+ T cells.

Patients with a history of autoimmune disease or receiving systemic immunosuppression were excluded from the trial. Peripheral blood for TCR sequencing was collected from all dose cohorts at baseline, on cycle 4 day 1, and on cycle 7 day 1. Samples came from an open-label, multicenter, first-in-human phase I dose-escalation trial of ivuxolimab. The trial enrolled adults with locally advanced or metastatic head and neck squamous cell, hepatocellular, melanoma or renal cell carcinoma. Before TCR sequencing, CD4+ T cells and CD8+ T cells were sorted from peripheral blood as separate populations. Ends trimmed: V by 5 bases, J by 8 bases; bases unmatched to a gene: 7. For CDR1 and CDR2, the germline V gene lists MNHEY and SVGAGI. Including cysteine and phenylalanine, the CDR3 has 15 amino acids. Here the CDR3 DNA is all that survives: 45 bases in frame from base 1.

The material sequenced was CD4+ or CD8+ T cells sorted from blood, taken in a trial of the OX40 agonist ivuxolimab. This chain joins TRBV6-5 to TRBJ2-1; 12 nucleotides in the junction match TRBD2. The source is an adult with an advanced solid tumor such as melanoma, head and neck, liver or kidney cancer. The CDR3 region: CASSLPTSGGYEQFF. The sequenced DNA is TGTGCCAGCAGTCTCCCGACTAGCGGGGGCTATGAGCAGTTCTTC.